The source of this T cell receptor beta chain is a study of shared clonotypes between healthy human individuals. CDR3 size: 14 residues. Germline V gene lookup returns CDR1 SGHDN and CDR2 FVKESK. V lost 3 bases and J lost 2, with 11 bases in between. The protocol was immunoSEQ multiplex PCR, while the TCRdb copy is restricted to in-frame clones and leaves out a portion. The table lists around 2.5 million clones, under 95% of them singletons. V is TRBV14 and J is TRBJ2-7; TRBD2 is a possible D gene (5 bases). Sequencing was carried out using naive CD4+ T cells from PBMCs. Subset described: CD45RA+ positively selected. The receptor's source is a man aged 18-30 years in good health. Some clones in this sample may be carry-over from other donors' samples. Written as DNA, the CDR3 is TGTGCCAGCAGCCAGGTTCAGCGGCCCTACGAGCAGTACTTC. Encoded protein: CASSQVQRPYEQYF.